Listed here are 15 T cell receptor beta chains from one sample, sequenced in a study of post-analysis software for immune sequencing data. TCR beta libraries were prepared from cDNA with unique molecular identifiers. In TCRdb, the PCR reads were re-called with MiXCR into one record per CDR3 protein. The sample includes hundreds of thousands of distinct CDR3 sequences, about 50% seen only once; the top ten take 4.6%. Antigens of these TCRs are unknown. Notes on the study in general: In patients, about five TRBV segments were more frequent than in controls, with TRBV5-6, TRBV5-1 and TRBV20-1 among them.

The material sequenced was blood. These receptors originate from a girl aged 5-17 years with multiple sclerosis.

V is TRBV6-5 and J is TRBJ2-7; no definite D call. There are 14 residues in the CDR3. Looked up from germline, CDR1 is MNHEY and CDR2 is SVGAGI. Trimming left V 6 bases short and J 0 bases short, with 12 bases between. In DNA form, the CDR3 reads TGTGCCAGCAGACTTTTCGGGCGCTCCTACGAGCAGTACTTC. Amino acid sequence: CASRLFGRSYEQYF.

This clonotype was observed many times. The chain combines TRBV18 with TRBJ2-7; 7 bases align to TRBD2. CDR1 KGHSH and CDR2 LQKENI come from the germline V gene. V lost 8 bases to trimming and J lost 7 bases; unmatched junction nucleotides: 5. This CDR3 comprises 11 residues. The CDR3 coding sequence is TGTGCCAGCAGCCCCGGGGGGGAGCAGTACTTC. As protein: CASSPGGEQYF.

J is TRBJ2-7 and V is TRBV29-1; D not resolved. The CDR3 length is 11 residues. Trimming took off 4 bases at V and 1 base at J, with 5 bases between the two ends. The germline gives CDR1 SQVTM, CDR2 ANQGSEA. CDR3 sequence reads: CSVALSYEQYF. DNA for the CDR3: TGCAGCGTTGCCTTGTCCTACGAGCAGTACTTC.

This clonotype was seen a few times. V and J are TRBV5-6 and TRBJ2-5; 10 bases map to TRBD2. The trim removed 3 bases at V and 5 bases at J, leaving 7 bases unmatched. CDR1 and CDR2 (germline): SGHDT, YYEEEE. The CDR3 runs to 15 residues. The CDR3 nucleotides are TGTGCCAGCAGCTCGGAAGCGGGGGGGTGGGAGACCCAGTACTTC. It codes for CASSSEAGGWETQYF.

The V and J genes are TRBV20-1 and TRBJ2-4; D call uncertain. Germline CDR1 reads DFQATT; CDR2 reads SNEGSKA (reference sequence). CDR3 length equals 11 residues. Trimming stripped 6 bases from V and 6 bases from J, with 9 bases between. As DNA, the CDR3 is TGCAGTGCCCCGACGTTAAACATTCAGTACTTC. Encoded protein: CSAPTLNIQYF.

This chain links TRBV5-6 with TRBJ1-2; no clear D. This CDR3 has 14 amino acids. The ends were cut back, 1 base at V and 3 bases at J, with 10 bases in the middle. Per the germline V gene, CDR1 is SGHDT and CDR2 is YYEEEE. The CDR3 DNA reads as TGTGCCAGCAGCTTGCCGGCAGACTACTATGGCTACACCTTC. It specifies CASSLPADYYGYTF.

This clonotype was counted a few times. This chain uses TRBV5-1 with TRBJ2-5; D possibly uses TRBD1 or TRBD2 (5 bases each). In germline, CDR1 is SGHRS, CDR2 YFSETQ. Trimming took off 3 bases at V and 2 bases at J, with 11 bases between the two ends. CDR3 length equals 14 residues. The CDR3 DNA follows: TGCGCCAGCAGCTCCCGGGGCTATCAAGAGACCCAGTACTTC. This codes for CASSSRGYQETQYF.

The chain is built from TRBV20-1 and TRBJ2-3; tentative D call: TRBD2 (6 bases). Trimming took 0 bases from V and 4 from J, leaving 17 bases between them. The CDR3 covers 16 residues. CDR1 is DFQATT and CDR2 is SNEGSKA in the germline V gene (reference sequence). This CDR3 is CSARESVAVTSDTQYF. The DNA of the CDR3 is TGCAGTGCTAGAGAGTCGGTAGCGGTCACATCAGATACGCAGTATTTT.

A few counts support this clonotype. V and J are TRBV7-3 and TRBJ2-3; D may match TRBD1 or TRBD2 (5 bases each). The V gene lost 8 bases and the J gene lost 5 bases, with 23 bases spanning the gap. The CDR3 runs to 16 residues. Germline assignment: CDR1 SGHTA and CDR2 FQGTGA. In DNA form, the CDR3 reads TGTGCCAGCGCGGCGGGTGGGGCCTTACCTCGAGATACGCAGTATTTT. It yields the protein CASAAGGALPRDTQYF.

Only a few counts were recorded for this clonotype. The genes are TRBV20-1 and TRBJ2-3; 12 bases align to TRBD2. V was clipped by 0 bases and J by 5 bases; unmatched bases: 3. Germline V gene data show CDR1 as DFQATT and CDR2 as SNEGSKA (reference sequence). The CDR3 extends over 15 amino acids. The CDR3 loop reads CSARDLAGGIDTQYF. In nucleotides, the CDR3 is TGCAGTGCTAGAGATCTAGCGGGGGGGATAGATACGCAGTATTTT.

The chain joins TRBV4-2 to TRBJ1-1; the D is unclear. The CDR3 loop spans 15 amino acids. Trimming took 4 bases from V and 0 from J, leaving 12 bases between them. Germline CDR1 is LGHNA and CDR2 is YNFKEQ. CDR3 sequence reads: CASSLEGMMNTEAFF. CDR3 nucleotide sequence: TGTGCCAGCAGCCTTGAAGGGATGATGAACACTGAAGCTTTCTTT.

This clonotype has only one observation. This rearrangement joins TRBV12-3 or TRBV12-4 to TRBJ2-3, with TRBD2 identical over 13 bases. The CDR3 runs 16 residues. Trimming took 6 bases from V and 8 from J; bases not matched to a gene: 11. The CDR3 loop is CASSLGLAGRRGTQYF. The CDR3 DNA is TGTGCCAGCAGCCTGGGACTAGCGGGAAGGAGGGGTACGCAGTATTTT.

V gene TRBV6-6 combines with J gene TRBJ2-6; D possibly corresponds to TRBD1 (5 bases). The germline V gene encodes CDR1 MNHNY and CDR2 SVGAGI (reference sequence). This CDR3 comprises 16 residues. V was trimmed by 6 bases and J by 0 bases, leaving 12 bases between them. This CDR3 reads CASSLGQVSGANVLTF. The CDR3 DNA reads as TGTGCCAGCAGCCTCGGACAAGTCTCTGGGGCCAACGTCCTGACTTTC.

The chain links TRBV9 to TRBJ1-6, with D perhaps TRBD1 (5 bases). CDR1 is SGDLS and CDR2 is YYNGEE in the germline V gene. V shed 3 bases and J shed 7 bases, with 11 bases lying between them. The CDR3 is 14 residues long. The CDR3 reads CASSAGTGNSPLHF. In DNA form, the CDR3 reads TGTGCCAGCAGCGCCGGGACCGGAAATTCACCCCTCCACTTT.

V and J are TRBV5-1 and TRBJ2-7, with TRBD2 identical over 11 bases. CDR1 and CDR2 (germline): SGHRS, YFSETQ. Trimming at V came to 4 bases and at J to 0 bases, leaving 6 bases not matched to a gene. CDR3 length: 16 residues. The CDR3 sequence is CASSQTSGSFSYEQYF. In DNA form, the CDR3 reads TGCGCCAGCAGCCAAACTAGCGGGAGCTTCTCCTACGAGCAGTACTTC.